A selection of T cell receptor beta chains follows, all from one sample in a study of blood T cell repertoires in COVID-19. The protocol was immunoSEQ multiplex PCR, while the TCRdb copy is restricted to in-frame clones and leaves out a portion. The sample yields roughly 260,000 clones, roughly 90% seen once. The specimen was peripheral blood. The receptors shown here come from a man aged 55 to 70 who had recovered from COVID-19. Both conserved end residues are part of each CDR3. The D gene is left open where the match is weak. Size tells how often a clone was seen (once, few, many) or the class of an expanded clone, and some rows leave it out.

v_call: TRBV28
d_call: .
j_call: TRBJ1-5
clone_size: .
cdr3_aa: CASNPGLGGNQPQHF
cdr3_nt: TGTGCCAGCAACCCCGGACTCGGCGGGAATCAGCCCCAGCATTTT

v_call: TRBV4-2
d_call: .
j_call: TRBJ1-2
clone_size: once
cdr3_aa: CASSQDTGGQGNYGYTF
cdr3_nt: TGTGCCAGCAGCCAAGATACGGGAGGGCAGGGAAACTATGGCTACACCTTC

v_call: TRBV4-1
d_call: .
j_call: TRBJ2-7
clone_size: .
cdr3_aa: CASSQGGTVYEQYF
cdr3_nt: TGCGCCAGCAGCCAAGGCGGGACGGTCTACGAGCAGTACTTC

v_call: TRBV6-5
d_call: TRBD1
j_call: TRBJ1-2
clone_size: .
cdr3_aa: CASRGTGGINYGYTF
cdr3_nt: TGTGCCAGCAGAGGGACAGGGGGTATCAACTATGGCTACACCTTC

v_call: TRBV4-2
d_call: TRBD1
j_call: TRBJ1-2
clone_size: .
cdr3_aa: CASSQETGDGYTF
cdr3_nt: TGTGCCAGCAGCCAGGAGACAGGGGACGGCTACACCTTC

v_call: TRBV2
d_call: TRBD2
j_call: TRBJ2-5
clone_size: .
cdr3_aa: CASQAGRARETQYF
cdr3_nt: TGTGCCAGCCAAGCCGGGAGGGCGAGAGAGACCCAGTACTTC

v_call: TRBV7-2
d_call: .
j_call: TRBJ2-1
clone_size: once
cdr3_aa: CASSLDPPLLSYNEQFF
cdr3_nt: TGTGCCAGCAGCTTAGATCCCCCCCTTCTCTCCTACAATGAGCAGTTCTTC

v_call: TRBV18
d_call: .
j_call: TRBJ1-6
clone_size: .
cdr3_aa: CASSPKGSDNSPLHF
cdr3_nt: TGTGCCAGCTCACCAAAGGGGTCCGATAATTCACCCCTCCACTTT

v_call: TRBV27
d_call: TRBD2
j_call: TRBJ2-7
clone_size: .
cdr3_aa: CASSVSGGAGEQYF
cdr3_nt: TGTGCCAGCAGTGTTAGCGGGGGGGCCGGCGAGCAGTACTTC

v_call: TRBV19
d_call: .
j_call: TRBJ1-2
clone_size: once
cdr3_aa: CASISRANYGYTF
cdr3_nt: TGTGCCAGTATCTCGCGCGCTAACTATGGCTACACCTTC

v_call: TRBV6-1
d_call: TRBD1
j_call: TRBJ1-1
clone_size: .
cdr3_aa: CASSEAATGRNEAFF
cdr3_nt: TGTGCCAGCAGTGAAGCAGCGACAGGGAGGAATGAAGCTTTCTTT

v_call: TRBV2
d_call: .
j_call: TRBJ1-5
clone_size: .
cdr3_aa: CASMGREFNQPQHF
cdr3_nt: TGTGCCAGCATGGGCAGGGAATTCAATCAGCCCCAGCATTTT

v_call: TRBV5-8
d_call: TRBD1
j_call: TRBJ1-5
clone_size: once
cdr3_aa: CASSYGFRDRDQPQHF
cdr3_nt: TGTGCCAGCAGCTATGGCTTTCGGGACAGGGATCAGCCCCAGCATTTT

v_call: TRBV1
d_call: .
j_call: TRBJ1-4
clone_size: .
cdr3_aa: CTSSQGGGQGPPINEKLFF
cdr3_nt: TGCACCAGCAGCCAGGGCGGGGGACAGGGGCCTCCGATTAATGAAAAACTGTTTTTT

v_call: TRBV6-4
d_call: TRBD1
j_call: TRBJ1-1
clone_size: .
cdr3_aa: CASSRDRNTEAFF
cdr3_nt: TGTGCCAGCAGCCGGGACAGGAACACTGAAGCTTTCTTT

v_call: TRBV5-1
d_call: TRBD1
j_call: TRBJ2-2
clone_size: .
cdr3_aa: CASSFSTGDAGELFF
cdr3_nt: TGCGCCAGCAGCTTCTCGACAGGGGACGCCGGGGAGCTGTTTTTT

v_call: TRBV18
d_call: .
j_call: TRBJ2-6
clone_size: .
cdr3_aa: CASSPSGKSGANVLTF
cdr3_nt: TGTGCCAGCTCACCGAGCGGAAAATCTGGGGCCAACGTCCTGACTTTC

v_call: TRBV9
d_call: TRBD1
j_call: TRBJ2-7
clone_size: .
cdr3_aa: CASSPGDRDYEQYF
cdr3_nt: TGTGCCAGCAGCCCTGGGGACAGGGACTACGAGCAGTACTTC

v_call: TRBV27
d_call: .
j_call: TRBJ1-3
clone_size: .
cdr3_aa: CASSLLPVGGFGNTIYF
cdr3_nt: TGTGCCAGCAGTCTCCTTCCTGTGGGCGGGTTCGGAAACACCATATATTTT

v_call: TRBV11-2
d_call: TRBD2
j_call: TRBJ2-1
clone_size: once
cdr3_aa: CASSSGGLAGVGEQFF
cdr3_nt: TGTGCCAGCAGTTCAGGAGGGCTAGCGGGGGTTGGTGAGCAGTTCTTC

v_call: TRBV7-2
d_call: .
j_call: TRBJ1-2
clone_size: few
cdr3_aa: CACRLENYGYTF
cdr3_nt: TGTGCCTGCCGACTGGAGAACTATGGCTACACCTTC

v_call: TRBV25-1
d_call: TRBD2
j_call: TRBJ2-1
clone_size: once
cdr3_aa: CASSDAGRAGEFF
cdr3_nt: TGTGCCAGCAGTGATGCAGGAAGGGCGGGAGAGTTCTTC

v_call: TRBV12-3/TRBV12-4
d_call: .
j_call: TRBJ1-2
clone_size: .
cdr3_aa: CASCRGYGYTF
cdr3_nt: TGTGCCAGCTGTCGGGGCTATGGCTACACCTTC

v_call: TRBV7-3
d_call: TRBD1
j_call: TRBJ2-5
clone_size: .
cdr3_aa: CASSPGTGSSETQYF
cdr3_nt: TGTGCCAGCAGCCCTGGGACAGGAAGTTCAGAGACCCAGTACTTC

v_call: TRBV6-4
d_call: TRBD1
j_call: TRBJ1-4
clone_size: .
cdr3_aa: CANRVPGQGFEAEKLFF
cdr3_nt: TGTGCCAACAGGGTCCCGGGACAGGGGTTTGAGGCTGAAAAACTGTTTTTT

v_call: TRBV2
d_call: TRBD2
j_call: TRBJ2-7
clone_size: .
cdr3_aa: CASSEQGTTYEQYF
cdr3_nt: TGTGCCAGCAGTGAACAAGGGACTACCTACGAGCAGTACTTC

v_call: TRBV6-6
d_call: TRBD1
j_call: TRBJ2-1
clone_size: .
cdr3_aa: CASSLQRQGARNEQFF
cdr3_nt: TGTGCCAGCAGTCTACAGCGGCAGGGGGCGCGGAATGAGCAGTTCTTC

v_call: TRBV6-5
d_call: .
j_call: TRBJ1-1
clone_size: once
cdr3_aa: CASGTEVSNTEAFF
cdr3_nt: TGTGCCAGCGGGACTGAGGTTTCGAACACTGAAGCTTTCTTT

v_call: TRBV7-7
d_call: .
j_call: TRBJ2-5
clone_size: .
cdr3_aa: CASSLGWGGGQTQYF
cdr3_nt: TGTGCCAGCAGCCTCGGGTGGGGGGGCGGCCAGACCCAGTACTTC

v_call: TRBV10-3
d_call: TRBD1
j_call: TRBJ1-4
clone_size: .
cdr3_aa: CAIAAGGSEKLFF
cdr3_nt: TGTGCCATCGCGGCAGGGGGAAGTGAAAAACTGTTTTTT

v_call: TRBV2
d_call: .
j_call: TRBJ1-1
clone_size: .
cdr3_aa: CASSEAGRGGTEAFF
cdr3_nt: TGTGCCAGCAGTGAAGCGGGCAGGGGCGGCACTGAAGCTTTCTTT

v_call: TRBV13
d_call: .
j_call: TRBJ1-1
clone_size: .
cdr3_aa: CASSPWSGKNTEAFF
cdr3_nt: TGTGCCAGCAGCCCATGGTCCGGGAAGAACACTGAAGCTTTCTTT

v_call: TRBV18
d_call: TRBD1
j_call: TRBJ2-7
clone_size: .
cdr3_aa: CASSGTGSWEQYF
cdr3_nt: TGTGCCAGCTCAGGGACAGGGTCTTGGGAGCAGTACTTC

v_call: TRBV13
d_call: TRBD1
j_call: TRBJ2-7
clone_size: .
cdr3_aa: CASSPAGTGVYEQYF
cdr3_nt: TGTGCCAGCAGCCCCGCCGGGACAGGGGTCTACGAGCAGTACTTC

v_call: TRBV7-3
d_call: TRBD1
j_call: TRBJ2-1
clone_size: .
cdr3_aa: CASSFYPQGAALVEQFF
cdr3_nt: TGTGCCAGCAGCTTCTACCCCCAGGGGGCAGCGCTTGTTGAGCAGTTCTTC

v_call: TRBV7-9
d_call: TRBD1
j_call: TRBJ1-5
clone_size: few
cdr3_aa: CASSRSTGTGGNQPQHF
cdr3_nt: TGTGCCAGCAGCCGTTCCACCGGGACAGGAGGCAATCAGCCCCAGCATTTT

v_call: TRBV5-4
d_call: TRBD1
j_call: TRBJ1-2
clone_size: once
cdr3_aa: CASSLVGQGVGYTF
cdr3_nt: TGTGCCAGCAGCTTGGTGGGACAGGGGGTCGGCTACACCTTC

v_call: TRBV2
d_call: TRBD1
j_call: TRBJ1-4
clone_size: .
cdr3_aa: CASSRDRAEKLFF
cdr3_nt: TGTGCCAGCAGTAGGGACAGGGCTGAAAAACTGTTTTTT

v_call: TRBV6-4
d_call: .
j_call: TRBJ1-5
clone_size: .
cdr3_aa: CASSDPYRTARNQPQHF
cdr3_nt: TGTGCCAGCAGTGACCCCTACAGAACCGCCCGCAATCAGCCCCAGCATTTT

v_call: TRBV19
d_call: TRBD1
j_call: TRBJ1-6
clone_size: .
cdr3_aa: CASSIFLGVGTGNNSPLHF
cdr3_nt: TGTGCCAGTAGTATATTTTTGGGTGTTGGGACAGGGAATAATTCACCCCTCCACTTT

v_call: TRBV6-4
d_call: .
j_call: TRBJ2-7
clone_size: .
cdr3_aa: CASSVRGALYEQYF
cdr3_nt: TGTGCCAGCAGTGTCCGAGGCGCCCTCTACGAGCAGTACTTC

v_call: TRBV7-3
d_call: .
j_call: TRBJ2-1
clone_size: .
cdr3_aa: CASSLKGWRGSYNEQFF
cdr3_nt: TGTGCCAGCAGCTTAAAGGGCTGGCGGGGTTCCTACAATGAGCAGTTCTTC

v_call: TRBV6-2/TRBV6-3
d_call: TRBD1
j_call: TRBJ1-2
clone_size: .
cdr3_aa: CASSSGQGGYGYTF
cdr3_nt: TGTGCCAGCAGTTCTGGTCAGGGGGGCTATGGCTACACCTTC

v_call: TRBV6-5
d_call: TRBD2
j_call: TRBJ2-5
clone_size: .
cdr3_aa: CASSYSAGGETQYF
cdr3_nt: TGTGCCAGCAGTTACTCAGCGGGGGGAGAGACCCAGTACTTC

v_call: TRBV19
d_call: TRBD1
j_call: TRBJ1-5
clone_size: .
cdr3_aa: CASSMDRGGNQPQHF
cdr3_nt: TGTGCCAGTAGTATGGACAGGGGAGGCAATCAGCCCCAGCATTTT

v_call: TRBV14
d_call: .
j_call: TRBJ1-1
clone_size: .
cdr3_aa: CASSQNTNTEAFF
cdr3_nt: TGTGCCAGCAGCCAAAACACGAACACTGAAGCTTTCTTT

v_call: TRBV6-5
d_call: .
j_call: TRBJ2-7
clone_size: .
cdr3_aa: CASSYAGTSTYEQYF
cdr3_nt: TGTGCCAGCAGTTATGCGGGGACCTCAACCTACGAGCAGTACTTC

v_call: TRBV10-3
d_call: TRBD1
j_call: TRBJ2-5
clone_size: .
cdr3_aa: CAISEGTGVETQYF
cdr3_nt: TGTGCCATCAGTGAAGGGACAGGGGTTGAGACCCAGTACTTC

v_call: TRBV24-1
d_call: TRBD1
j_call: TRBJ2-6
clone_size: .
cdr3_aa: CATSDPSDRGSGANVLTF
cdr3_nt: TGTGCCACCAGTGACCCTTCGGACAGGGGCAGTGGGGCCAACGTCCTGACTTTC

v_call: TRBV11-2
d_call: .
j_call: TRBJ1-1
clone_size: few
cdr3_aa: CASSLAGDQAFF
cdr3_nt: TGTGCCAGCAGCTTGGCGGGGGATCAAGCTTTCTTT

v_call: TRBV10-2
d_call: .
j_call: TRBJ1-2
clone_size: .
cdr3_aa: CASTGTGLDYGYTF
cdr3_nt: TGCGCCAGCACTGGAACAGGGTTGGACTATGGCTACACCTTC

v_call: TRBV6-2/TRBV6-3
d_call: TRBD1
j_call: TRBJ1-2
clone_size: .
cdr3_aa: CASSLGGQGDRGYTF
cdr3_nt: TGTGCCAGCAGTTTGGGCGGACAGGGAGATCGGGGCTACACCTTC

v_call: TRBV10-3
d_call: TRBD2
j_call: TRBJ2-1
clone_size: .
cdr3_aa: CAISESPGGLHEQFF
cdr3_nt: TGTGCCATCAGTGAGTCGCCGGGGGGTTTACATGAGCAGTTCTTC

v_call: TRBV10-3
d_call: TRBD2
j_call: TRBJ2-7
clone_size: .
cdr3_aa: CAIRGLAGEQYF
cdr3_nt: TGTGCCATCAGGGGACTAGCGGGGGAGCAGTACTTC

v_call: TRBV5-4
d_call: .
j_call: TRBJ2-3
clone_size: .
cdr3_aa: CASTKEASTDTQYF
cdr3_nt: TGTGCCAGCACCAAAGAGGCTAGCACAGATACGCAGTATTTT

v_call: TRBV11-2
d_call: .
j_call: TRBJ2-7
clone_size: .
cdr3_aa: CASSLEWGRTYEQYF
cdr3_nt: TGTGCCAGCAGCTTAGAATGGGGCCGAACTTACGAGCAGTACTTC